These T cell receptor beta chains were read from a single sample in a study of shared clonotypes between healthy human individuals. Only in-frame clones appear in the TCRdb table, and some are missing; sequencing was by immunoSEQ multiplex PCR. The table has 550,000 to 800,000 clones, approximately 79% seen once. The sequenced material came from memory CD4+ T cells sorted from blood. All receptors come from a woman younger than 45 in good health. Both conserved end residues are part of each CDR3. The order of the fields is J gene, V gene, CDR3 protein.

j_call: TRBJ2-2
v_call: TRBV5-1
cdr3_aa: CASRDIDTGELFF

j_call: TRBJ2-6
v_call: TRBV2
cdr3_aa: CASRGQSSGANVLTF

j_call: TRBJ2-1
v_call: TRBV19
cdr3_aa: CASSLAGGSSYNEQFF

j_call: TRBJ1-1
v_call: TRBV5-1
cdr3_aa: CASSLLGEGTEAFF

j_call: TRBJ1-2
v_call: TRBV28
cdr3_aa: CASSRTGPFNYGYTF

j_call: TRBJ2-5
v_call: TRBV5-4
cdr3_aa: CASSPAEKETQYF

j_call: TRBJ2-1
v_call: TRBV6-5
cdr3_aa: CASGTAGTYNEQFF

j_call: TRBJ2-7
v_call: TRBV19
cdr3_aa: CASSIAGGGTSYEQYF

j_call: TRBJ2-4
v_call: TRBV11-2
cdr3_aa: CASSLDPPGLAGGGNIQYF

j_call: TRBJ1-3
v_call: TRBV7-9
cdr3_aa: CASSLQGIPGNTIYF

j_call: TRBJ2-1
v_call: TRBV7-2
cdr3_aa: CASWEPWGRAREQFF

j_call: TRBJ2-1
v_call: TRBV19
cdr3_aa: CASTQGRHNEQFF

j_call: TRBJ1-1
v_call: TRBV6-5
cdr3_aa: CASSTYPRVNTEAFF

j_call: TRBJ2-1
v_call: TRBV7-9
cdr3_aa: CASSLGGLAGSQDTEQFF

j_call: TRBJ1-1
v_call: TRBV28
cdr3_aa: CATRGGGYTEAFF

j_call: TRBJ2-7
v_call: TRBV11-2
cdr3_aa: CASSPGSGTSVSYEQYF

j_call: TRBJ2-7
v_call: TRBV14
cdr3_aa: CASSQGDGRTRTTYEQYF

j_call: TRBJ2-7
v_call: TRBV2
cdr3_aa: CASSLDNSYEQYF

j_call: TRBJ2-3
v_call: TRBV18
cdr3_aa: CASSPQAGGPTDTQYF

j_call: TRBJ2-1
v_call: TRBV14
cdr3_aa: CASSPPGLILNDEQFF

j_call: TRBJ1-1
v_call: TRBV19
cdr3_aa: CASSTGGRTEAFF

j_call: TRBJ1-1
v_call: TRBV6-1
cdr3_aa: CASSPLGALNTEAFF

j_call: TRBJ1-1
v_call: TRBV15
cdr3_aa: CATSGRQGKNTEAFF

j_call: TRBJ2-7
v_call: TRBV7-2
cdr3_aa: CASSLTSNYEQYF

j_call: TRBJ2-1
v_call: TRBV4-2
cdr3_aa: CASSQEGTSGISYNEQFF

j_call: TRBJ2-1
v_call: TRBV19
cdr3_aa: CASSRNRQSSYNEQFF

j_call: TRBJ1-2
v_call: TRBV28
cdr3_aa: CASSLATGLYGYTF

j_call: TRBJ1-5
v_call: TRBV6-1
cdr3_aa: CASREDLKVGRLHF

j_call: TRBJ1-5
v_call: TRBV27
cdr3_aa: CASSPRGRGANQPQHF

j_call: TRBJ2-4
v_call: TRBV28
cdr3_aa: CASGRQNIQYF

j_call: TRBJ2-7
v_call: TRBV4-1
cdr3_aa: CASSQPPGSGGTYEQYF

j_call: TRBJ2-7
v_call: TRBV28
cdr3_aa: CASSYWDLGGIVYEQYF

j_call: TRBJ1-1
v_call: TRBV18
cdr3_aa: CASSAGHDGGTEAFF

j_call: TRBJ2-2
v_call: TRBV7-2
cdr3_aa: CASSQDLPAGELFF

j_call: TRBJ1-4
v_call: TRBV6-5
cdr3_aa: CASSYSRGGVEKLFF

j_call: TRBJ2-1
v_call: TRBV12-5
cdr3_aa: CASGLNSVSNEQFF

j_call: TRBJ1-1
v_call: TRBV4-1
cdr3_aa: CASSGSEAFF

j_call: TRBJ2-5
v_call: TRBV7-9
cdr3_aa: CASSKGWAGETQYF

j_call: TRBJ2-7
v_call: TRBV28
cdr3_aa: CASSLRLGLASGEQYF

j_call: TRBJ2-7
v_call: TRBV28
cdr3_aa: CASTGDRGPDTPYEQYF

j_call: TRBJ2-5
v_call: TRBV6-5
cdr3_aa: CASSQIGTGQETQYF

j_call: TRBJ2-2
v_call: TRBV5-1
cdr3_aa: CASSGQGDTGELFF

j_call: TRBJ1-2
v_call: TRBV28
cdr3_aa: CASTSRPAGYYGYTF

j_call: TRBJ2-7
v_call: TRBV7-6
cdr3_aa: CASSLRQGADEQYF

j_call: TRBJ2-5
v_call: TRBV5-1
cdr3_aa: CASRTGQMVQETQYF

j_call: TRBJ2-1
v_call: TRBV7-2
cdr3_aa: CASGGTKEQFF

j_call: TRBJ2-1
v_call: TRBV7-3
cdr3_aa: CASRGGGSYNEQFF

j_call: TRBJ1-6
v_call: TRBV5-4
cdr3_aa: CASSLNWGDGSPLHF

j_call: TRBJ1-3
v_call: TRBV7-6
cdr3_aa: CASSEGPPGNTIYF

j_call: TRBJ1-1
v_call: TRBV5-1
cdr3_aa: CASSLTNRARRTEAFF

j_call: TRBJ2-2
v_call: TRBV11-2
cdr3_aa: CASSLGQTNTGELFF

j_call: TRBJ2-6
v_call: TRBV7-9
cdr3_aa: CASSRVGRQSSGANVLTF

j_call: TRBJ2-2
v_call: TRBV9
cdr3_aa: CASSWGGTNTGELFF

j_call: TRBJ2-3
v_call: TRBV18
cdr3_aa: CASSQRLAGGSTDTQYF